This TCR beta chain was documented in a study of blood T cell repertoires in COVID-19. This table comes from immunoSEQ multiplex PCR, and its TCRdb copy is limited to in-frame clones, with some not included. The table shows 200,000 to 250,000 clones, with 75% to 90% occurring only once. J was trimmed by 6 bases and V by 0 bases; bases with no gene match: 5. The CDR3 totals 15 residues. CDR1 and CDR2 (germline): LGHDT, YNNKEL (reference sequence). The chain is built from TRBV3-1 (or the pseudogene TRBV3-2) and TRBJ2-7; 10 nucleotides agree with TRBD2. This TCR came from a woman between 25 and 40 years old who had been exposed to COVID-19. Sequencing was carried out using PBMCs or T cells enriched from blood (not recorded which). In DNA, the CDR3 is TGTGCCAGCAGCCAAGATGCTAGCGGGGGTAGCGAGCAGTACTTC. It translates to CASSQDASGGSEQYF.